This TCR beta chain comes out of a study of human thymus T cells. Thymus tissue for the work was resected from patients undergoing corrective heart surgery. Assay: immunoSEQ multiplex PCR; the TCRdb copy retains only in-frame clones and omits some. Among tens of thousands of clones listed, 90% to 95% were seen once. The CDR3 covers 14 residues. Per the germline V gene, CDR1 is SGHAT and CDR2 is FQNNGV. Trimming removed 5 bases from V and 7 bases from J, with 15 bases in between. Sequencing was done on a sample of thymus tissue. This TCR was sampled from a girl less than two years old with a congenital heart defect but otherwise immunologically healthy. The rearrangement links TRBV11-2 to TRBJ2-1, with D perhaps TRBD2 (6 bases). The CDR3: CASSHLAGQNEQFF. DNA for the CDR3: TGTGCCAGCAGCCACCTGGCGGGGCAGAATGAGCAGTTCTTC.